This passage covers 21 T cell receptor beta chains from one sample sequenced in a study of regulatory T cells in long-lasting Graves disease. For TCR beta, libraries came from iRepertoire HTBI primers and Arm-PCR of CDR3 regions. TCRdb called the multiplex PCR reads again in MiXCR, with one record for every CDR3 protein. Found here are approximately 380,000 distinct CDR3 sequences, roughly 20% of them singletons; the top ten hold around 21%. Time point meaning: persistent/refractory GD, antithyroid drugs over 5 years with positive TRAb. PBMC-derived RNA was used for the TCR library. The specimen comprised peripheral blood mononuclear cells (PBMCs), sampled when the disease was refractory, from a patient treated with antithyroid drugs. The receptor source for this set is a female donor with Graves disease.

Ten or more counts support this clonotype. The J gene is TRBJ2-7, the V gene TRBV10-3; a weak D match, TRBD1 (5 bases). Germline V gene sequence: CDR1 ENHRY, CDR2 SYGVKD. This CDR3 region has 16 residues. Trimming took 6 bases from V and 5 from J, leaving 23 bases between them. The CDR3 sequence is CAIRQPALGQSNEQYF. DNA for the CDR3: TGTGCCATCAGACAACCAGCGTTGGGGCAGTCTAACGAGCAGTACTTC.

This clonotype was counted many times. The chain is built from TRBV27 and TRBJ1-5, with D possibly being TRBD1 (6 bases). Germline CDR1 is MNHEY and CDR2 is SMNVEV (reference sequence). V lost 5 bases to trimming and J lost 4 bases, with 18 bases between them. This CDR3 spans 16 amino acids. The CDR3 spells CASSTRAIGGNQPQHF. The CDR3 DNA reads TGTGCCAGCAGTACACGGGCCATAGGGGGAAATCAGCCCCAGCATTTT.

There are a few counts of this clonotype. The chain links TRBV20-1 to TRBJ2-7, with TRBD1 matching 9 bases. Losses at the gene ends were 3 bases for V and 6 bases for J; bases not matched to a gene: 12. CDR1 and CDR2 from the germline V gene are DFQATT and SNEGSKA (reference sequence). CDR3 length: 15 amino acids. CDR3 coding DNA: TGCAGTGCTAGGGGGCTCGGGACAGGGTTGTTCGAGCAGTACTTC. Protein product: CSARGLGTGLFEQYF.

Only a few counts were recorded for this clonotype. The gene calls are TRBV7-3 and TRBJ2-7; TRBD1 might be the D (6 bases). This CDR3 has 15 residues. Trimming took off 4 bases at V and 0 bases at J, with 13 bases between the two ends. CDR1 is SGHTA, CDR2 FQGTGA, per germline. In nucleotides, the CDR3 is TGTGCCAGCAGCTGTACCCGGGACACCTCCTACGAGCAGTACTTC. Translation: CASSCTRDTSYEQYF.

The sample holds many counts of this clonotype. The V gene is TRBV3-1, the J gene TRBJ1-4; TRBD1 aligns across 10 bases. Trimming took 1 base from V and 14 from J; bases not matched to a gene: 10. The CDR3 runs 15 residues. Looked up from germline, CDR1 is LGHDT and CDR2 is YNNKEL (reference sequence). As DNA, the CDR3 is TGTGCCAGCAGCCAAGTGACAGGGGGCCGGCGTTTGCTGTTTTTT. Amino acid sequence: CASSQVTGGRRLLFF.

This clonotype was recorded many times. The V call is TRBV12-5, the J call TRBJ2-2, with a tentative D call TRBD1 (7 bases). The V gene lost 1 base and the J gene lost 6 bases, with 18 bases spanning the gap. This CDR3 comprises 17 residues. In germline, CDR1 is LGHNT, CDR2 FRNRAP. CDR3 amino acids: CASGLGIGQEGAGELFF. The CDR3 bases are TGTGCTAGTGGTTTGGGAATCGGACAGGAGGGGGCCGGGGAGCTGTTTTTT.

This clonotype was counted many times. The CDR3 region is CASSRTDLLSYEQYF. DNA for the CDR3: TGTGCCAGCTCGAGGACGGACCTACTTTCCTACGAGCAGTACTTC. J is TRBJ2-7 and V is TRBV28; D not resolved. The germline V gene has CDR1 MDHEN and CDR2 SYDVKM. The V end was cut by 8 bases, the J end by 1 base, with 18 bases between. This CDR3 region has 15 residues.

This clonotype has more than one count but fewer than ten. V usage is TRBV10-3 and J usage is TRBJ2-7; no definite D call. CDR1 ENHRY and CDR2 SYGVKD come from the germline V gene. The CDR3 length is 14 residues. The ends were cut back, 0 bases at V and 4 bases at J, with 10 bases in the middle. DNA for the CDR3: TGTGCCATCAGTGAGTCCCCCCTATTGTACGAGCAGTACTTC. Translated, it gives CAISESPLLYEQYF.

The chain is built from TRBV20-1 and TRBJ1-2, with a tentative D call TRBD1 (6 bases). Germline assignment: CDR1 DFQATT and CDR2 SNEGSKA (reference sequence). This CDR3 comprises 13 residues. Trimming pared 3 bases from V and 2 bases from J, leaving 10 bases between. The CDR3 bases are TGCAGTGCTAGCACAGGGCTAAACTATGGCTACACCTTC. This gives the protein CSASTGLNYGYTF.

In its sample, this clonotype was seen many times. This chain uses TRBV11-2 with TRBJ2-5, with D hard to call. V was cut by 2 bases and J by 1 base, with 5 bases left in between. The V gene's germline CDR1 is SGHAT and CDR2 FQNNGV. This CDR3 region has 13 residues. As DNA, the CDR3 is TGTGCCAGCAGCTTATGGGTCCAAGAGACCCAGTACTTC. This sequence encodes CASSLWVQETQYF.

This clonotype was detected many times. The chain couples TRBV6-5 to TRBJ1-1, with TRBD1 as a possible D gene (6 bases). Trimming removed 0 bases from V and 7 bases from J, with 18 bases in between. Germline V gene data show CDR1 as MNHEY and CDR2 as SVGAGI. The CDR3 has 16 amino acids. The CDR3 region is CASSYSGQGRFFEAFF. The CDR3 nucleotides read TGTGCCAGCAGTTACTCGGGACAAGGGCGATTTTTTGAAGCTTTCTTT.

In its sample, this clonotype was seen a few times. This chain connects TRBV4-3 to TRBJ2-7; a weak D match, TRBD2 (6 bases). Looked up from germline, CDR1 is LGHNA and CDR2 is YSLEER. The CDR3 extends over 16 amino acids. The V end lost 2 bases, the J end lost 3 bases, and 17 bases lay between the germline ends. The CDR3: CASSQPPPGLHYEQYF. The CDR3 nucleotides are TGCGCCAGCAGCCAACCTCCCCCGGGACTCCACTACGAGCAGTACTTC.

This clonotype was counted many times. DNA of the CDR3: TGTGCCAGCAGTTATACGGGCTTCTATGGCTACACCTTC. Protein product: CASSYTGFYGYTF. V gene TRBV6-9 combines with J gene TRBJ1-2; D uncertain. Germline V gives CDR1 MNHGY, CDR2 SVAAGI. Trimming shortened V by 2 bases and J by 4 bases, and 8 bases separated the two germline ends. This CDR3 region has 13 residues.

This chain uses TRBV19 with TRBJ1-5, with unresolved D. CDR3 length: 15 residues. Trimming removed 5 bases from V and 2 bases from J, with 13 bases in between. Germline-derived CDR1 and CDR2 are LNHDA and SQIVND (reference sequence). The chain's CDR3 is CASSLVAGGNQPQHF. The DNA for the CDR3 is TGTGCCAGTAGTTTGGTCGCTGGAGGCAATCAGCCCCAGCATTTT.

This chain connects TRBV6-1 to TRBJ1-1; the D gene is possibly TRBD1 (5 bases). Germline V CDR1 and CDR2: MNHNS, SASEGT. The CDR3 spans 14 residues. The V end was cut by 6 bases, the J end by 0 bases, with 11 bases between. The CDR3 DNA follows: TGTGCCAGCAGCCAGGGAGAATTGAACACTGAAGCTTTCTTT. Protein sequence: CASSQGELNTEAFF.

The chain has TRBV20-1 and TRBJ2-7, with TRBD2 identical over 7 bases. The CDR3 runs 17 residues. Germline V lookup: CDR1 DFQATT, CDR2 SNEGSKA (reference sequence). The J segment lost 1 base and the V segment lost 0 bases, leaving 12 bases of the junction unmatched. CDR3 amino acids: CSARDVLGSGGSYEQYF. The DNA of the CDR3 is TGCAGTGCTAGAGATGTTCTAGGATCCGGGGGGTCCTACGAGCAGTACTTC.

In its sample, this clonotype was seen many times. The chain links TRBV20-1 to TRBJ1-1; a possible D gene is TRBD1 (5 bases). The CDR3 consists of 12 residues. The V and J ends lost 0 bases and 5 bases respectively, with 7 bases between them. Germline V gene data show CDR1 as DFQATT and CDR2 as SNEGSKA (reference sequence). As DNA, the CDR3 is TGCAGTGCTAGAGAGGGGGTTACTGAAGCTTTCTTT. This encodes CSAREGVTEAFF.

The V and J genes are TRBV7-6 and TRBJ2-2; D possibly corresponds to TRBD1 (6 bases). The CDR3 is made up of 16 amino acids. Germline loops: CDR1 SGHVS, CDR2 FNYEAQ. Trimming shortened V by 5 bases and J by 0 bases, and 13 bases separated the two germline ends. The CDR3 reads CASSRDTTSNTGELFF. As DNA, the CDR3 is TGTGCCAGCAGCAGGGACACAACCTCGAACACCGGGGAGCTGTTTTTT.

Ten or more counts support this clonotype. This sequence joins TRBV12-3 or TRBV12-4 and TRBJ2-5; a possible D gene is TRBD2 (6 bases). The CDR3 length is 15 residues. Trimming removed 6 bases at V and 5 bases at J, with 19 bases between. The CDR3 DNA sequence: TGTGCCAGCAGCCCGGGGACTGGACTCCCGGAGACCCAGTACTTC. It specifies CASSPGTGLPETQYF.

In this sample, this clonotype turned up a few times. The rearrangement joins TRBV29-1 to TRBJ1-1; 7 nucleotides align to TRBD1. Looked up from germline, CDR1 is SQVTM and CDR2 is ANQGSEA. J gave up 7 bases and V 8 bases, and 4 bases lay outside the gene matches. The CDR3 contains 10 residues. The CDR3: CSTGTVEAFF. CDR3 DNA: TGCAGCACTGGGACAGTTGAAGCTTTCTTT.

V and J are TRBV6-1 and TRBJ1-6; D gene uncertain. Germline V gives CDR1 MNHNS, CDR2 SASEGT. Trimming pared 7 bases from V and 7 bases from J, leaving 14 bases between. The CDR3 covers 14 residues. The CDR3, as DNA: TGTGCCAGCACTCCGAGACCGAAGAATTCACCCCTCCACTTT. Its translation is CASTPRPKNSPLHF.